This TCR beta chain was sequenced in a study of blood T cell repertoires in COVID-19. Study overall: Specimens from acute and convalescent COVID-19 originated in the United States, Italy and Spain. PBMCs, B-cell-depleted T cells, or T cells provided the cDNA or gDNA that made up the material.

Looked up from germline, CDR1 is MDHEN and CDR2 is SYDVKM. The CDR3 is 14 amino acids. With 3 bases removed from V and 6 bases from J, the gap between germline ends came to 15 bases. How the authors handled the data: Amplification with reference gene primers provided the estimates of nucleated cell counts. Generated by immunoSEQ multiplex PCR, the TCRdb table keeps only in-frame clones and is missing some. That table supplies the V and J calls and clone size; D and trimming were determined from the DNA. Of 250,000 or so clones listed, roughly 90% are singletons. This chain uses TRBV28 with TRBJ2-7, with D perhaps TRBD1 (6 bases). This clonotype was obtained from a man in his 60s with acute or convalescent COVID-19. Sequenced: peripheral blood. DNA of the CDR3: TGTGCCAGCAGTTTGGCCAGGGGTCTAGCCGAGCAGTACTTC. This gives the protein CASSLARGLAEQYF.